What follows is one T cell receptor (beta chain) and its context. It was with 60 Vbeta and 13 Jbeta primers that the PCR ran. This table comes from immunoSEQ multiplex PCR, and its TCRdb copy is limited to in-frame clones, with some not included. The profile covers 150,000 to 200,000 clones, with around four fifths appearing a single time and around 3.1% taken by the ten largest. The CDR3 has 13 residues. Germline CDR1 and CDR2: LNHDA and SQIVND (reference sequence). Between the trimmed V and J ends, which lost 5 bases and 3 bases, there was a span of 11 bases. The record originates from a study of cytomegalovirus exposure and HLA in healthy donors.

This chain links TRBV19 with TRBJ2-7; a possible D gene is TRBD2 (5 bases). What was sequenced was PBMCs. This TCR came from a female donor in good health and CMV-seronegative. In DNA, the CDR3 is TGTGCCAGTAGTTTTGGGGAGTACTACGAGCAGTACTTC. Protein product: CASSFGEYYEQYF.